The clone carrying this T cell receptor beta chain has more than one count but fewer than ten. Unique molecular identifiers were incorporated when the TCRbeta library was constructed. TCRdb reprocessed the PCR reads with MiXCR, giving one entry per CDR3 protein. Of 490,000 or so distinct CDR3 sequences in the sample, around 13% are singletons; the top ten hold approximately 5.4%. The data belong to a study of T-cell reconstitution after alpha-beta-depleted transplantation in children. Per germline, CDR1 SGDLS and CDR2 YYNGEE. CDR3 length: 16 amino acids. Trimming cost V 0 bases and J 2 bases; bases outside gene matches: 7.

Sequenced material: PBMCs from the stem cell graft donor, taken from the stem cell graft. This receptor was identified in a human donor who donated a stem cell graft to a child with combined immunodeficiency. The rearrangement links TRBV9 to TRBJ2-7; 8 positions match TRBD1. CDR3 amino acids: CASSVDSGQGAYEQYF. In DNA form, the CDR3 reads TGTGCCAGCAGCGTAGATTCCGGACAGGGAGCCTACGAGCAGTACTTC. Looking up the rest from reference TRBV9 and TRBJ2-7 gives the full variable domain: DSGVTQTPKHLITATGQRVTLRCSPRSGDLSVYWYQQSLDQGLQFLIQYYNGEERAKGNILERFSAQQFPDLHSELNLSSLELGDSALYFCASSVDSGQGAYEQYFGPGTRLTVT.